What follows are 22 T cell receptor beta chains derived from one specimen sequenced in a study of OX40 agonist ivuxolimab in advanced cancers. Assay used: immunoSEQ multiplex PCR; TCRdb lists only in-frame clones, some missing. The data show approximately 68,000 clones, roughly 86% seen once. The sample was CD4+ or CD8+ T cells sorted from blood, taken in a trial of the OX40 agonist ivuxolimab. The receptors here all came from an adult with an advanced solid tumor such as melanoma, head and neck, liver or kidney cancer.

This clone appeared once. This chain links TRBV5-6 with TRBJ2-7; 8 nucleotides line up with TRBD2. Germline V gives CDR1 SGHDT, CDR2 YYEEEE. CDR3 length: 15 amino acids. V lost 3 bases to trimming and J lost 5 bases; unmatched junction nucleotides: 10. CDR3 sequence: CASSSPGLVVHEQYF. CDR3 coding DNA: TGTGCCAGCAGCTCCCCGGGACTAGTAGTCCACGAGCAGTACTTC.

The chain has TRBV5-1 and TRBJ1-5, with D perhaps TRBD1 (5 bases). This CDR3 has 15 residues. Germline V gives CDR1 SGHRS, CDR2 YFSETQ. V was cut by 0 bases and J by 4 bases, with 11 bases left in between. CDR3: CASSLDGTGNQPQHF. For the CDR3, the DNA is TGCGCCAGCAGCTTGGACGGGACTGGGAATCAGCCCCAGCATTTT.

The chain combines TRBV2 with TRBJ2-7; TRBD2 matches 11 bases. V gave up 6 bases and J gave up 7 bases; unmatched junction bases: 8. Germline lookup yields CDR1 SNHLY and CDR2 FYNNEI. The CDR3 totals 14 residues. This CDR3 reads CASRELAGVGEQYF. CDR3 nucleotides: TGTGCCAGCAGGGAACTAGCGGGAGTAGGGGAGCAGTACTTC.

The V and J genes are TRBV7-2 and TRBJ2-2; a possible D gene is TRBD2 (6 bases). Trimming took 5 bases from V and 5 from J, leaving 15 bases between them. Germline V gene lookup returns CDR1 SGHTA and CDR2 FQGNSA. CDR3 length: 15 amino acids. The CDR3 loop is CASSPVGGPTGELFF. In DNA form, the CDR3 reads TGTGCCAGCAGCCCGGTGGGGGGTCCTACCGGGGAGCTGTTTTTT.

The chain employs TRBV19 and TRBJ2-5; 8 nucleotides align to TRBD2. CDR1 is LNHDA and CDR2 is SQIVND in the germline V gene (reference sequence). V lost 7 bases, J lost 1 base, and 8 bases stayed unmatched. The CDR3 sequence is 15 residues long. The CDR3 coding sequence is TGTGCCAGTATGGCCAGCGGGGGCCTCCAAGAGACCCAGTACTTC. Amino acid sequence: CASMASGGLQETQYF.

V usage is TRBV30 and J usage is TRBJ1-6, with TRBD1 matching over 9 bases. Germline V gives CDR1 GTSNPN, CDR2 SVGIG (reference sequence). The CDR3 covers 16 residues. Trimming removed 3 bases from V and 1 base from J; junction bases left unmatched: 4. CDR3 amino acids: CAWSRDRASYNSPLHF. The CDR3 DNA is TGTGCCTGGAGCCGGGACAGGGCGTCCTATAATTCACCCCTCCACTTT.

The chain carries TRBV29-1 and TRBJ1-2; unclear D gene. The V end was cut by 1 base, the J end by 14 bases, with 5 bases between. In germline, CDR1 is SQVTM, CDR2 ANQGSEA. The CDR3 consists of 8 residues. The CDR3 protein is CSVEGGTF. In nucleotides, the CDR3 is TGCAGCGTTGAAGGGGGTACCTTC.

The rearrangement joins TRBV5-8 to TRBJ2-7; 7 bases align to TRBD1. Trimming cost V 0 bases and J 4 bases; bases outside gene matches: 4. From germline, CDR1 is SGHTS and CDR2 YDEGEE. The CDR3 has 14 amino acids. The CDR3 coding sequence is TGTGCCAGCAGCTTGGGAGGGGGCAGATACGAGCAGTACTTC. Translated, it gives CASSLGGGRYEQYF.

This chain uses TRBV30 with TRBJ2-5; a possible D gene is TRBD1 (5 bases). Germline CDR1 reads GTSNPN; CDR2 reads SVGIG (reference sequence). Trimming removed 1 base from V and 5 bases from J, with 11 bases in between. The CDR3 spans 13 residues. CDR3 nucleotide sequence: TGTGCCTGGAGTGGGGGCCGCGGCGAGACCCAGTACTTC. Translating it yields CAWSGGRGETQYF.

The V and J genes are TRBV10-3 and TRBJ2-1; D ambiguous. Germline CDR1 reads ENHRY; CDR2 reads SYGVKD. Trimming cost V 3 bases and J 6 bases, with 3 bases left between them. This CDR3 region has 11 residues. Written as DNA, the CDR3 is TGTGCCATCAGTGATGCCAATGAGCAGTTCTTC. Residues: CAISDANEQFF.

The chain has TRBV29-1 and TRBJ1-4; D perhaps matches TRBD1 (5 bases). V lost 5 bases and J 3 bases, leaving 7 bases between the germline ends. The CDR3 is made up of 12 amino acids. CDR1 is SQVTM, CDR2 ANQGSEA, per germline. DNA for the CDR3: TGCAGCGTTTGGGGGTCTAATGAAAAACTGTTTTTT. Its translation: CSVWGSNEKLFF.

The chain is built from TRBV5-4 and TRBJ2-1; 14 bases map to TRBD2. Germline CDR1 is SGHNT and CDR2 is YYREEE (reference sequence). The J segment lost 7 bases and the V segment lost 2 bases, leaving 2 bases of the junction unmatched. The CDR3 consists of 15 residues. The CDR3 loop is CASSFGTSGRNEQFF. CDR3 DNA sequence: TGTGCCAGCAGCTTTGGGACTAGCGGGAGAAATGAGCAGTTCTTC.

V is TRBV27 and J is TRBJ2-2; D is ambiguous. Germline-derived CDR1 and CDR2 are MNHEY and SMNVEV (reference sequence). The CDR3 is 16 residues long. Trimming shortened V by 5 bases and J by 2 bases, and 15 bases separated the two germline ends. In DNA, the CDR3 is TGTGCCAGCAGTCACTCCGGTGTTAGCAACACCGGGGAGCTGTTTTTT. Amino acids: CASSHSGVSNTGELFF.

CDR3 bases: TGTGCCAGCAGCTTAGTTTCAGGCAGAGGCTCCTACGAGCAGTACTTC. It yields the protein CASSLVSGRGSYEQYF. The rearrangement joins TRBV7-9 to TRBJ2-7; D call uncertain. Germline CDR1 SEHNR, CDR2 FQNEAQ (reference sequence). CDR3 size: 16 residues. Trimming shortened V by 1 base and J by 0 bases, and 13 bases separated the two germline ends.

The chain carries TRBV6-1 and TRBJ2-2; D may be TRBD2 (6 bases). Trimming cost V 4 bases and J 6 bases, with 12 bases left between them. Germline loops: CDR1 MNHNS, CDR2 SASEGT. This CDR3 comprises 14 residues. The CDR3 sequence is CASSGGTSSGELFF. The CDR3 DNA sequence: TGTGCCAGCAGTGGGGGGACTTCGTCCGGGGAGCTGTTTTTT.

This clone was recorded a few times. The chain joins TRBV6-5 to TRBJ2-5; TRBD2 matches at 8 bases. In germline, CDR1 is MNHEY, CDR2 SVGAGI. Unmatched junction bases numbered 10, after V lost 2 bases and J lost 5 bases. This CDR3 contains 16 residues. This chain's CDR3 is CASSYRPAGLGETQYF. The CDR3, as DNA: TGTGCCAGCAGTTACCGACCGGCGGGACTAGGGGAGACCCAGTACTTC.

The chain links TRBV7-9 to TRBJ2-6; TRBD1 matches 9 bases. The CDR3 contains 18 residues. CDR1 and CDR2 from the germline V gene are SEHNR and FQNEAQ (reference sequence). V gave up 5 bases and J gave up 0 bases; unmatched junction bases: 8. CDR3 nucleotides: TGTGCCAGCAGCGAACCCGGGGACAGGGCCTCTGGGGCCAACGTCCTGACTTTC. Amino acid sequence: CASSEPGDRASGANVLTF.

The chain is built from TRBV5-4 and TRBJ1-2; TRBD1 is a possible D gene (6 bases). This CDR3 has 14 residues. With 4 bases removed from V and 10 bases from J, the gap between germline ends came to 20 bases. Per the germline V gene, CDR1 is SGHNT and CDR2 is YYREEE (reference sequence). CDR3 nucleotide sequence: TGTGCCAGCAGCCGCGGGGGGGCCATGAAGGACTACACCTTC. It is translated as CASSRGGAMKDYTF.

V gene TRBV10-3 combines with J gene TRBJ2-7; D is undetermined. The germline V gene encodes CDR1 ENHRY and CDR2 SYGVKD. Trimming took 2 bases from V and 3 from J, leaving 11 bases between them. The CDR3 loop spans 14 amino acids. The CDR3 loop is CAISENQQNYEQYF. In nucleotides, the CDR3 is TGTGCCATCAGTGAGAATCAACAGAACTACGAGCAGTACTTC.

This chain joins TRBV30 and TRBJ1-3; TRBD1 matches at 7 bases. The trim removed 2 bases at V and 0 bases at J, leaving 4 bases unmatched. The germline CDR1 and CDR2 sequences are GTSNPN and SVGIG (reference sequence). This CDR3 comprises 15 residues. CDR3 bases: TGTGCCTGGAGTAGGACAGGAAACTCTGGAAACACCATATATTTT. Its protein product is CAWSRTGNSGNTIYF.

V is TRBV5-1 and J is TRBJ2-3; no firm D call. Trimming left V 4 bases short and J 0 bases short, with 6 bases between. CDR1 and CDR2 from the germline V gene are SGHRS and YFSETQ. This CDR3 is built from 13 residues. CDR3 DNA: TGCGCCAGCAGCGATTTTAGCACAGATACGCAGTATTTT. Protein product: CASSDFSTDTQYF.

The gene calls are TRBV6-6 and TRBJ2-7; 10 nucleotides line up with TRBD1. The V gene end was trimmed by 0 bases and the J gene end by 4 bases; junction bases not matched to a gene: 3. The CDR3 extends over 15 amino acids. CDR1 is MNHNY and CDR2 is SVGAGI in the germline V gene (reference sequence). CDR3 sequence: CASSYSWTGGYEQYF. CDR3 nucleotides: TGTGCCAGCAGTTACTCCTGGACAGGGGGATACGAGCAGTACTTC.